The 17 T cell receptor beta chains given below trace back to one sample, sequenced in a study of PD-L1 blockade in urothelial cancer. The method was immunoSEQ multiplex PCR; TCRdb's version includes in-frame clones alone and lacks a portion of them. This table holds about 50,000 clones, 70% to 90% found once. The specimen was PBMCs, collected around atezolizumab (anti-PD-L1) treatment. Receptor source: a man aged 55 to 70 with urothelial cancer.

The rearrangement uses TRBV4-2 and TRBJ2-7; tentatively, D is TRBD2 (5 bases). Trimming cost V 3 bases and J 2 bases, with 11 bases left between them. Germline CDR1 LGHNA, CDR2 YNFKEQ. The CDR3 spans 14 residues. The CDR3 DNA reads TGTGCCAGCAGCCAGGATGTAGCGACCTACGAGCAGTACTTC. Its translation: CASSQDVATYEQYF.

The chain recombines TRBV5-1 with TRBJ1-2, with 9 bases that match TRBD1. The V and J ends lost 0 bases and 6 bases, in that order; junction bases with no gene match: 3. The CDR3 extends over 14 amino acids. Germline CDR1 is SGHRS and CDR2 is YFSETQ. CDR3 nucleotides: TGCGCCAGCAGCTTGGACAGGGGGCGCGATGGCTACACCTTC. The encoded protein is CASSLDRGRDGYTF.

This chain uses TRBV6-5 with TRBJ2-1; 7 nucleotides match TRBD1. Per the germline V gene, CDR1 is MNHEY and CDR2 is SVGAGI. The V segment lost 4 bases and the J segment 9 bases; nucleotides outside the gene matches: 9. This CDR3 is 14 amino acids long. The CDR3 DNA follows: TGTGCCAGCAGTTTCCGGACAGGATTGGTTGAGCAGTTCTTC. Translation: CASSFRTGLVEQFF.

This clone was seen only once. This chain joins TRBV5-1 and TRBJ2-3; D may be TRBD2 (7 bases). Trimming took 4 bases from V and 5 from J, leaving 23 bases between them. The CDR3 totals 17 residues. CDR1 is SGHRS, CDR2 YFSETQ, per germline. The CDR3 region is CASSTYGVGGQEDTQYF. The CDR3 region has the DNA TGCGCCAGCAGCACGTACGGGGTGGGGGGGCAGGAAGATACGCAGTATTTT.

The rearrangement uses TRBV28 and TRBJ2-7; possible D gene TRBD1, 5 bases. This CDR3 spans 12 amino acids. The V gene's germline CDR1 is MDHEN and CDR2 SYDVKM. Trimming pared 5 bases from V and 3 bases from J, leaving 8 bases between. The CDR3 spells CASSPQGYEQYF. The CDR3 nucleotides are TGTGCCAGCAGTCCGCAGGGCTACGAGCAGTACTTC.

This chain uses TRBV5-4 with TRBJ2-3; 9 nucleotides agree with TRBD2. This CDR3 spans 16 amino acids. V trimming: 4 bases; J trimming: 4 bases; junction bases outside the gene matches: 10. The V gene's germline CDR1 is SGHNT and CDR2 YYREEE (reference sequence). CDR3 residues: CASSAGRTSASDTQYF. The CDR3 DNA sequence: TGTGCCAGCAGCGCAGGTCGGACTAGCGCTTCAGATACGCAGTATTTT.

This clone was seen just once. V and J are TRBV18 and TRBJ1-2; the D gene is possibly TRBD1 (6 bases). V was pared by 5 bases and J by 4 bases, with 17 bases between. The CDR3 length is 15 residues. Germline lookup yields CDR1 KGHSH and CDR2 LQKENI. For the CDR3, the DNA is TGTGCCAGCTCAAGGAGTTCAGGGGTTGTCTATGGCTACACCTTC. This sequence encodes CASSRSSGVVYGYTF.

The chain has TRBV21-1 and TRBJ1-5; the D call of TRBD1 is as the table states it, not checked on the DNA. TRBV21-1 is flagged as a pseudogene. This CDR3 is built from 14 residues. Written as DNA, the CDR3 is TGTGCCAGCAGCCCTACAGGGGATAATCAGCCCCAGCATTTT. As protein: CASSPTGDNQPQHF.

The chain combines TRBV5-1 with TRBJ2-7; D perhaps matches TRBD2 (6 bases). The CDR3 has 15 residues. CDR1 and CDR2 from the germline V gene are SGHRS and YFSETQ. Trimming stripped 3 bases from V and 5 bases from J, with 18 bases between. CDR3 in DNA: TGCGCCAGCAGCTCCGGGACTGAGGCGTCCCACGAGCAGTACTTC. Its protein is CASSSGTEASHEQYF.

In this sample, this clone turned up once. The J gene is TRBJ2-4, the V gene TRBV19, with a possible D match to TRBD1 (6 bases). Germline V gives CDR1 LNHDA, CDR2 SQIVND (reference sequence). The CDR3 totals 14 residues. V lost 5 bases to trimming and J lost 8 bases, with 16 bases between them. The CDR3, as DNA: TGTGCCAGTAGTTCCCCGGGACATTCATACATTCAGTACTTC. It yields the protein CASSSPGHSYIQYF.

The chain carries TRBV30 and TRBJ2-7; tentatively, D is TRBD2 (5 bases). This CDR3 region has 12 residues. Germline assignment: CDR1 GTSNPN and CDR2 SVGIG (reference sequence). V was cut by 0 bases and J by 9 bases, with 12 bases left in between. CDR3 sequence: CAWSVSVGRQYF. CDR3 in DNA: TGTGCCTGGAGTGTATCGGTGGGGAGGCAGTACTTC.

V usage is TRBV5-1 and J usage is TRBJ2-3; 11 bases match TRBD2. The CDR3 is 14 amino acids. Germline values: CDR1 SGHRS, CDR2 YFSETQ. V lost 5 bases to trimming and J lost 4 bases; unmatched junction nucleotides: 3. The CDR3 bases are TGCGCCAGCAGGGATAGCGGGGGGGCAGATACGCAGTATTTT. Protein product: CASRDSGGADTQYF. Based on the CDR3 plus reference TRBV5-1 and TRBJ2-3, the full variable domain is KAGVTQTPRYLIKTRGQQVTLSCSPISGHRSVSWYQQTPGQGLQFLFEYFSETQRNKGNFPGRFSGRQFSNSRSEMNVSTLELGDSALYLCASRDSGGADTQYFGPGTRLTVL.

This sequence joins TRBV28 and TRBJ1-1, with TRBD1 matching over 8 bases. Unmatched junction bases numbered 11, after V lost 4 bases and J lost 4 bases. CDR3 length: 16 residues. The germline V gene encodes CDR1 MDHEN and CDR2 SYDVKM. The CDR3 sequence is CASSSPPGRGRTEAFF. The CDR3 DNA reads TGTGCCAGCAGTTCCCCGCCGGGCAGGGGGCGCACTGAAGCTTTCTTT.

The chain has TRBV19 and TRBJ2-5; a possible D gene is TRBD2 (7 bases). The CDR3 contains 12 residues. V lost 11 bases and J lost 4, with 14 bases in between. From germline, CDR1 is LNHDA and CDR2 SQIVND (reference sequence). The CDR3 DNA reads TGTGCCCGCCTGGGGGGGCCAGAGACCCAGTACTTC. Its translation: CARLGGPETQYF.

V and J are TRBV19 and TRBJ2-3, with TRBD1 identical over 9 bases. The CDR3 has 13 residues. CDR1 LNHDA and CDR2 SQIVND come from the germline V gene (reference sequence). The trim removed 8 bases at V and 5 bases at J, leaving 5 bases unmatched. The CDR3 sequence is CASSQGAIDTQYF. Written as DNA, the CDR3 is TGTGCCAGTTCACAGGGGGCCATAGATACGCAGTATTTT.

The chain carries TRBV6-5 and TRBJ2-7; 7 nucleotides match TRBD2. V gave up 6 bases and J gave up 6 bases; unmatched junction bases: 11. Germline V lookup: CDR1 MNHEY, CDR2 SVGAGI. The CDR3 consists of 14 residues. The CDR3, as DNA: TGTGCCAGCAGGCCCCGGACTAGTACATTCGAGCAGTACTTC. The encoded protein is CASRPRTSTFEQYF.

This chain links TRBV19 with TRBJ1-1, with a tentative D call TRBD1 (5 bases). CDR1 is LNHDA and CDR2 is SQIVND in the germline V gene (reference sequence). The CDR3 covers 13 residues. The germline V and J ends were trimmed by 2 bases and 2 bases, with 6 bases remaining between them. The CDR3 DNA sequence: TGTGCCAGTAGTATACAGGGAAACACTGAAGCTTTCTTT. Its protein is CASSIQGNTEAFF.